This paragraph reports one T cell receptor (beta chain). This receptor's antigen is unknown. Within one base of it there is no much larger clone, and no base qualities were kept. The High Capacity cDNA Reverse Transcription Kit was used to reverse transcribe all of the isolated RNA, meaning that expressed TCRB transcripts were what got sequenced. Deep immunoSEQ sequencing was performed on naive, central memory and regulatory T cell samples, with an average of around 3.4 million total reads per sample. After sorted cells were lysed in RLT buffer, RNA was extracted with DNase-treated RNeasy Micro or Mini kits, with the choice depending on cell number. Each cell subset was processed separately to prevent cross-contamination, with patient and healthy donor samples processed together. The immunoSEQ multiplex PCR was used to amplify TCRB sequences from cDNA, yielding 87-bp fragments that span the CDR3 region. Amplicons were sequenced on the Illumina HiSeq platform. In the original analysis: PCR bias was computationally corrected using synthetic template baselines, reads within Hamming distance 2 were collapsed, and singletons that could not be merged were discarded. Reads were aligned against IMGT to assign V, D and J genes, CDR3 length and insertions or deletions at six rearrangement sites. Within each subset, clonotype counts were normalized to sorted cell number, and only after that were true diversity and Gini coefficients computed with the tcR R package. The overlap coefficient, calculated on TCRB nucleotide sequences, was used to measure repertoire sharing. As a proxy for the pre-selection repertoire, out-of-frame TCRB sequences from naive cells were analyzed. The immuneACCESS repertoire file appears here via TCRdb, limited to in-frame rearrangements. These files lack a portion of the clones; in checked studies, under half of the deficit traces to unresolved V genes, and the cause of the others is not known. V and J calls and clone size are as listed in that table; D and trimming were resolved from the DNA. This sample has about 400,000 clones in its table, and roughly 12% of those were observed once. More than 0.015% of the sample goes to the ten largest clones.

The source of the sample is a study of beta chain features in type 1 diabetes (dated by TCRdb to the late 2010s). In terms of the full investigation: Mean age, gender distribution, total cell number and subset yield did not differ between patients and healthy donors. A total of around 100 million sorted cells were examined across all samples, and RNA yield correlated strongly with the number of cells per subset. The study compared the TCRB repertoires of sorted circulating CD4+ T cell subsets in recently diagnosed type 1 diabetes patients with those in matched healthy donors. Regulatory and stem cell-like memory subsets were obtained from only 8 patients and about 8 healthy donors, while naive and central memory subsets were obtained from all 30 or so donors. Findings and caveats that apply to the study as a whole: Only small numbers of individuals were included in the HLA sub-analyses, which left unresolved whether HLA type had any influence on TCRB rearrangement. Naive, central memory and regulatory TCRB repertoires appeared to be more alike among patients than among healthy donors. Because cDNA was sequenced instead of genomic DNA, activated cells with high expression could be over-represented, although the groups did not differ in activation or CD3 levels. Patients with type 1 diabetes made fewer insertions and deleted more nucleotides at VDJ recombination sites, implying thymic rearrangement abnormalities. In all four CD4+ subsets, TCRB CDR3 length was moderately but significantly shorter in type 1 diabetes patients. Shorter templates might be favored by PCR, yet because patient and control samples were amplified and corrected together, any such skew would affect both groups equally.

Each donor gave one peripheral blood draw, roughly 110 mL on average, collected into heparinised tubes. Naive, central memory, regulatory and stem cell-like memory CD4+ T cells were sorted on a BD FACSAria II using a panel including CD45RO, CCR7, CD25, CD127, CD95 and CD27. Purity was above 95% for every sorted population. PBMCs were isolated immediately by Lymphoprep density gradient centrifugation and stained directly without culture. So that batch effects would be minimized, each experiment stained and sorted samples in pairs, pairing one healthy donor with one patient. The CDR3 spans 16 residues, from the cysteine through the phenylalanine. Here the CDR3 DNA is all that survives: 48 bases in frame from base 1. V loses 5 bases, J loses 2 bases, and the germline ends lie 18 bases apart. CDR1 MDHEN and CDR2 SYDVKM are derived from the germline V gene.

Sequenced material: naive CD4+ T cells from blood. Per the publication, the cell subset or site label means: true naive CD4+ T cells. Recombination linked TRBV28 to TRBJ2-5; the D segment could be TRBD2, given 6 matching bases. The sequence was collected from a man between 18 and 29 years old in good health. The DNA sequence is as follows: TGTGCCAGCAGTCCTGGGATGGGCGGGGATCAAGAGACCCAGTACTTC. This gives the protein CASSPGMGGDQETQYF.